The present TCR beta chain was sequenced within a study of regulatory T cells in long-lasting Graves disease (dated by TCRdb to the early 2020s). Study-level background: To count as having persistent Graves' disease, a patient had to have received antithyroid drug treatment for over 5 years with TSH receptor autoantibodies remaining persistently positive. A total of around 35 samples were covered by TCR sequencing, comprising roughly 13 persistent and around 20 newly diagnosed Graves' disease patients. The study was registered as a clinical trial and conducted in China. Antithyroid drugs had been taken for 8.5 to 11 years on average by persistent Graves' disease patients in the clinical cohort. This study used TCR sequencing and RNA sequencing of peripheral blood to compare persistent Graves' disease patients against newly diagnosed Graves' disease patients. Paper-wide results and their limitations: A larger number of public clonotypes was shared among persistent patients (around 2,500) than among newly diagnosed patients (around 890). Preferential use of TRBV28, TRBJ1-2 and TRBJ2-5 was observed in persistent disease, whereas TRBV20-1 and TRBJ2-1 were favored in newly diagnosed disease. Sequencing and analysis were restricted to the TCR beta chain. Compared with newly diagnosed patients, patients with persistent Graves' disease had lower TCR Shannon entropy and fewer highly expanded clones, which suggests clonal expansion. The authors acknowledged the small sample size as a limitation that may reduce accuracy. Because the primary lesion, thyroid tissue, could not be accessed, the study looked at peripheral blood alone.

V is clipped by 6 bases and J by 3 bases, and the sequence between their germline boundaries is 18 bases long. CDR1 and CDR2, per the germline V gene (reference sequence), are MNHEY and SMNVEV. The CDR3, from cysteine to phenylalanine, totals 15 residues. Only the CDR3 part of the read is kept: 45 bases, read in frame from the first base. Reading the label with the study, this specimen's time point is: persistent/refractory GD, antithyroid drugs over 5 years with positive TRAb. For both TCR sequencing and RNA sequencing, RNA was extracted from PBMCs in TRIzol. The diagnosis of Graves' disease followed American Thyroid Association guidelines. Patients were recruited from an endocrinology department in Xi'an, China. From each patient, around 8.3 milliliters of peripheral blood was collected into an EDTA anticoagulant tube. Ficoll Paque Plus density gradient separation was used to isolate PBMCs, and no additional T cell sorting was done. An Agilent 2100 Bioanalyzer and agarose gel were used to check RNA quality, and a NanoDrop 2000 was used to measure RNA concentration.

Receptors were amplified or captured by multiplex PCR. The instrument given in TCRdb is Illumina HiSeq 4000. CDR3 regions were amplified by Arm-PCR with iRepertoire HTBI primers to construct TCR beta libraries. Before sequencing, the PCR products underwent gel purification. Per the authors' processing: A total of roughly 65 TRBV and some 15 TRBJ segments were identified across samples and were used for gene usage analysis of CDR3 amino acid clonotypes. COPE and FqMerger were used to merge filtered high-quality paired reads into contigs. Contigs were aligned with BLAST to IMGT TRBV, TRBD and TRBJ reference genes, and CDR3 was defined per IMGT. Any clonotype with a frequency above 0.1% was classified as a highly expanded clone. Repertoire diversity was measured by Shannon entropy, and V-J evenness by the Gini coefficient. Clonotypes shared by more than one individual were considered public. TCRdb reran the public reads through fastp at Q25 and MiXCR, keeping productive beta chains. For every CDR3 protein sequence, its rows merge into one entry that carries the most common genes and DNA. In this record, the V and J calls reflect TCRdb's handling and not the investigators' own analysis. The table for this sample lists over 300,000 distinct CDR3 sequences; roughly 21% of them were counted only once. The ten largest clones capture less than 30% of the sample.

This clonotype was detected many times. No cognate antigen has been identified for it. No much larger clone is present one base from it, and per-base qualities are unavailable. The chain is encoded by TRBV27 joined to TRBJ2-7; the best D guess is TRBD2, with 5 bases matching. The clonotype originates from a female donor with Graves disease. Specimen: peripheral blood mononuclear cells (PBMCs), collected when the disease was refractory, from a patient treated with antithyroid drugs. The bases are TGTGCCAGCAGCCCGATCGGGGAACCCTACTACGAGCAGTACTTC. Its coded protein is CASSPIGEPYYEQYF.